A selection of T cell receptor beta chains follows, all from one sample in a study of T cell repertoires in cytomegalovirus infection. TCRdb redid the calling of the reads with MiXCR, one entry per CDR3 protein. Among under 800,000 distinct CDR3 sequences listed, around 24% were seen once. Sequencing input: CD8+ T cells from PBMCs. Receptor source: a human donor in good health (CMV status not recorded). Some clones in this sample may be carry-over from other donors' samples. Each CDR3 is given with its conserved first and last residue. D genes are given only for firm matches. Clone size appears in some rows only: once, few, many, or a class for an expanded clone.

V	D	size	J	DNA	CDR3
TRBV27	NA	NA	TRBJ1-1	TGTGCCAGTAAGGGCCTTGGGATCACTGAAGCTTTCTTT	CASKGLGITEAFF
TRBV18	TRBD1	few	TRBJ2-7	TGTGCCAGCTCAGAGTCTACAGGGGGCGCGGACTACGAGCAGTACTTC	CASSESTGGADYEQYF
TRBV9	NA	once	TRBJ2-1	TGTGCCAGCAGCGTAGCTGGGACTCCCTCGAATGAGCAGTTCTTC	CASSVAGTPSNEQFF
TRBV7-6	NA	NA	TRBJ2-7	TGTGCCAGCAGCTTTTCCGGGCCATCCTACGAGCAGTACTTC	CASSFSGPSYEQYF
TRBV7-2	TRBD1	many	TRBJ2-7	TGTGCCAGCAGGCAAGGACAGGGGGGGTACGAGCAGTACTTC	CASRQGQGGYEQYF
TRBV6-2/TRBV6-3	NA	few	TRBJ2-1	TGTGCCAGCAGAGGTTCGAAATGGCGGATCAATGAGCAGTTCTTC	CASRGSKWRINEQFF
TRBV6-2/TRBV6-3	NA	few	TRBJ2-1	TGTGCCAGCGGACCGACCGGATCCTACAATGAGCAGTTCTTC	CASGPTGSYNEQFF
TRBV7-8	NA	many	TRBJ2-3	TGTGCCAGCAGCTTAGCGCGTCGGCTAGCGCTCGATACGCAGTATTTT	CASSLARRLALDTQYF
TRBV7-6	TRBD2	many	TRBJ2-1	TGTGCCAGCAGCTCCAGCGGGGGGCTGGGCAATGAGCAGTTCTTC	CASSSSGGLGNEQFF
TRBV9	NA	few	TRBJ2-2	TGTGCCAGCAGCCCCCGGAACAAGAACACCGGGGAGCTGTTTTTT	CASSPRNKNTGELFF
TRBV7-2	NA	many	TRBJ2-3	TGTGCCAGCAGCCGTCCCGCTGATACGCAGTATTTT	CASSRPADTQYF
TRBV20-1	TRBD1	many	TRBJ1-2	TGCAGTGTTCCGACAGGGAATGGCTACACCTTC	CSVPTGNGYTF
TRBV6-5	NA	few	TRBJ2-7	TGTGCCAGCAGTTACCCAGCCCCAACAGGGTCGGGCTACGAGCAGTACTTC	CASSYPAPTGSGYEQYF